This TCR beta chain was profiled in a study of blood T cell repertoires in COVID-19. In the authors' methods: Scientists estimated how many nucleated cells there were by amplifying reference gene primers. TCRdb keeps only in-frame clones here, not all; method: immunoSEQ multiplex PCR. That table gives V, J and clone size, and the DNA gave D and trimming. This repertoire shows tens of thousands of clones, roughly 89% found once; its top ten account for nearly 5%. This clone has only one observation. Germline CDR1 SGDLS, CDR2 YYNGEE. The V end lost 0 bases, the J end lost 3 bases, and 15 bases lay between the germline ends. The CDR3 runs 17 residues.

The TCR was taken from a man in his 60s with active COVID-19. The sequencing input was peripheral blood. The chain couples TRBV9 to TRBJ1-4; D is undetermined. Here the CDR3 reads CASSVALLHSANEKLFF. Here the CDR3 DNA reads TGTGCCAGCAGCGTAGCTCTACTCCACTCGGCTAATGAAAAACTGTTTTTT.